These 32 T cell receptor beta chains were sequenced from one sample in a study of T cells in Graves' hyperthyroidism and ophthalmopathy (dated by TCRdb to the late 2010s). The method behind the library was multiplex PCR. The sequencer was an Illumina HiSeq 2000. TCR beta CDR3 regions were amplified from RNA transcripts. A first-round RT-PCR of the TCR CDR3 used the HTBI primer set with the Qiagen OneStep RT-PCR kit. Using fastp at Q25 and MiXCR, TCRdb reprocessed the public reads and kept productive beta chains. Every CDR3 protein is listed once, alongside the most common genes and DNA of its rows. In this sample the table shows 750,000 to 950,000 distinct CDR3 sequences, over 35% of which occur a single time. The ten biggest clones cover approximately 10% of the sample. Sequencing input: blood. Receptors originate from a man younger than 35 with Graves' hyperthyroidism.

The rearrangement uses TRBV6-6 and TRBJ2-2; D gene unclear. Between the trimmed V and J ends, which lost 5 bases and 3 bases, there was a span of 7 bases. The CDR3 is made up of 13 amino acids. Germline V CDR1 and CDR2: MNHNY, SVGAGI (reference sequence). The CDR3 region has the DNA TGTGCCAGCAGTCGACGGCACACCGGGGAGCTGTTTTTT. As protein: CASSRRHTGELFF.

This clonotype was seen a few times. V is TRBV5-8 and J is TRBJ2-7; no reliable D call. Per the germline V gene, CDR1 is SGHTS and CDR2 is YDEGEE. This CDR3 region has 13 residues. Trimming cost V 7 bases and J 3 bases, with 14 bases left between them. CDR3 loop: CASGPETIYEQYF. CDR3 sequence (DNA): TGTGCCAGCGGACCCGAGACAATCTACGAGCAGTACTTC.

The rearrangement uses TRBV6-1 and TRBJ2-6; D uncertain. The CDR3 is made up of 15 amino acids. Germline CDR1 MNHNS, CDR2 SASEGT. Trimming pared 3 bases from V and 5 bases from J, leaving 11 bases between. CDR3: CASSEGHFRANVLTF. The CDR3 DNA reads as TGTGCCAGCAGTGAGGGCCACTTCCGGGCCAACGTCCTGACTTTC.

This clonotype was observed a few times. The rearrangement joins TRBV4-1 to TRBJ1-1, with a possible D match to TRBD1 (6 bases). The CDR3 has 14 residues. Germline CDR1 reads MGHRA; CDR2 reads YSYEKL. V was cut by 5 bases and J by 1 base, with 11 bases left in between. The CDR3, as DNA: TGCGCCAGCAGCGACAGGTTCGGGAACACTGAAGCTTTCTTT. Translating gives CASSDRFGNTEAFF.

This clonotype was counted many times. This chain uses TRBV7-9 with TRBJ2-5; 9 nucleotides align to TRBD2. V lost 4 bases, J lost 2 bases, and 5 bases stayed unmatched. The CDR3 sequence is 15 residues long. From germline, CDR1 is SEHNR and CDR2 FQNEAQ (reference sequence). CDR3 in DNA: TGTGCCAGCAGCTCCGTGAGCGGGGGGCAAGAGACCCAGTACTTC. It specifies CASSSVSGGQETQYF.

The table lists this clonotype with many counts. The chain employs TRBV19 and TRBJ1-5; D call uncertain. V lost 5 bases and J lost 5, with 13 bases in between. The CDR3 consists of 14 residues. Per the germline V gene, CDR1 is LNHDA and CDR2 is SQIVND (reference sequence). As DNA, the CDR3 is TGTGCCAGTAGTCCGTCGGGGAGCCATCAGCCCCAGCATTTT. Translation gives CASSPSGSHQPQHF.

The V and J genes are TRBV2 and TRBJ1-6; tentatively, D is TRBD1 (6 bases). The CDR3 consists of 15 residues. Trimming removed 5 bases at V and 13 bases at J, with 21 bases between. The germline V gene has CDR1 SNHLY and CDR2 FYNNEI. The CDR3 DNA is TGTGCCAGCAGTTCTCGAGGGGGGAGCATTGCGCCCCTCCACTTT. Residues: CASSSRGGSIAPLHF.

This clonotype was recorded at least ten times. CDR3 amino acids: CASSLQGTPLHF. In DNA, the CDR3 is TGTGCCAGCAGTTTACAGGGGACACCCCTCCACTTT. The gene calls are TRBV11-2 and TRBJ1-6; 7 positions agree with TRBD1. The germline V gene encodes CDR1 SGHAT and CDR2 FQNNGV. V gave up 6 bases and J gave up 11 bases; unmatched junction bases: 4. CDR3 length: 12 amino acids.

The table lists this clonotype with many counts. An end of the junction does not agree with germline; a read error may underlie this. The gene calls are TRBV20-1 and TRBJ1-1, with unresolved D. Germline V CDR1 and CDR2: DFQATT, SNEGSKA (reference sequence). This CDR3 is 8 amino acids long. The CDR3 DNA reads as TGCAGTGCTAGTAAGGATCTCTTT. As protein: CSASKDLF.

The chain's CDR3 is CASSYGVERAHTEAFF. The CDR3 nucleotides read TGTGCCAGCAGTTACGGGGTCGAACGGGCTCACACTGAAGCTTTCTTT. The chain is built from TRBV6-1 and TRBJ1-1; no definite D call. The V gene lost 5 bases and the J gene lost 3 bases, with 19 bases spanning the gap. The CDR3 extends over 16 amino acids. The germline CDR1 and CDR2 sequences are MNHNS and SASEGT.

This chain uses TRBV11-2 with TRBJ2-6; D is unclear. Germline V lookup: CDR1 SGHAT, CDR2 FQNNGV. The CDR3 has 15 residues. V lost 1 base, J lost 2 bases, and 6 bases lay in between. CDR3 nucleotide sequence: TGTGCCAGCAGCTTAGCTTACCCTGGGGCCAACGTCCTGACTTTC. Amino acids: CASSLAYPGANVLTF.

This clonotype occurred once. The chain links TRBV7-9 to TRBJ1-1; D gene unclear. The V end was cut by 5 bases, the J end by 0 bases, with 10 bases between. The CDR3 sequence is 14 residues long. Germline lookup yields CDR1 SEHNR and CDR2 FQNEAQ (reference sequence). This CDR3 reads CASSVEQLNTEAFF. CDR3 DNA sequence: TGTGCCAGCAGCGTCGAACAGCTGAACACTGAAGCTTTCTTT.

There are many counts of this clonotype. A junction boundary mismatches the germline segment, possibly from a read error. J is TRBJ2-5 and V is TRBV7-7; no definite D call. Per the germline V gene, CDR1 is SSHAT and CDR2 is FNYEAQ (reference sequence). CDR3 length: 13 residues. This chain's CDR3 is CASSWTQQETQYF. The CDR3 coding sequence is TGTGCTAGCAGCTGGACGCAGCAAGAGACCCAGTACTTC.

This clonotype has only a few counts. The chain combines TRBV20-1 with TRBJ2-7; D is unresolved. The V end lost 0 bases, the J end lost 3 bases, and 9 bases lay between the germline ends. CDR3 length equals 13 residues. The V gene's germline CDR1 is DFQATT and CDR2 SNEGSKA (reference sequence). CDR3: CSARDTASYEQYF. CDR3 DNA: TGCAGTGCTAGAGATACAGCCAGCTACGAGCAGTACTTC.

This clonotype appeared a few times. The CDR3 coding sequence is TGTGCCAGCAGTTGGACAGAGTACTATTCCTACGAGCAGTACTTC. Protein: CASSWTEYYSYEQYF. The chain couples TRBV7-9 to TRBJ2-7; maybe TRBD1 (6 bases). This CDR3 contains 15 residues. Trimming cost V 6 bases and J 1 base, with 16 bases left between them. The germline V gene has CDR1 SEHNR and CDR2 FQNEAQ (reference sequence).

On this clonotype itself: Without the conserved terminal phenylalanine or tryptophan, this CDR3 likely stems from a read error. The rearrangement joins TRBV13 to TRBJ2-7, with D perhaps TRBD1 (6 bases). Trimming stripped 5 bases from V and 5 bases from J, with 10 bases between. Germline V lookup: CDR1 PRHDT, CDR2 FYEKMQ (reference sequence). This CDR3 region has 12 residues. CDR3: CASSEGGDEQYL. The DNA of the CDR3 is TGTGCCAGCAGCGAAGGGGGAGACGAGCAGTACCTC.

The chain recombines TRBV7-9 with TRBJ1-2; TRBD1 matches at 7 bases. The CDR3 sequence is 16 residues long. CDR1 is SEHNR, CDR2 FQNEAQ, per germline (reference sequence). J gave up 2 bases and V 2 bases, and 8 bases lay outside the gene matches. CDR3 residues: CASSLNRQGINYGYTF. The CDR3 nucleotides are TGTGCCAGCAGCTTAAACCGACAGGGTATAAACTATGGCTACACCTTC.

At least ten counts were recorded for this clonotype. This CDR3 reads CASSVEARAGNTEAFF. CDR3 in DNA: TGTGCCAGCAGCGTAGAGGCCAGGGCTGGGAACACTGAAGCTTTCTTT. The chain couples TRBV9 to TRBJ1-1, with D tentatively TRBD1 (5 bases). Germline values: CDR1 SGDLS, CDR2 YYNGEE. The CDR3 totals 16 residues. V gave up 0 bases and J gave up 1 base, with 13 bases separating them. The variable domain in full, completed from reference TRBV9 and TRBJ1-1, reads DSGVTQTPKHLITATGQRVTLRCSPRSGDLSVYWYQQSLDQGLQFLIQYYNGEERAKGNILERFSAQQFPDLHSELNLSSLELGDSALYFCASSVEARAGNTEAFFGQGTRLTVV.

The V call is TRBV30, the J call TRBJ2-2; D not certain. The CDR3 consists of 14 residues. Germline V lookup: CDR1 GTSNPN, CDR2 SVGIG (reference sequence). The V gene lost 3 bases and the J gene lost 6 bases, with 14 bases spanning the gap. In DNA form, the CDR3 reads TGTGCCTGGAGCAACCAACTGGGGTCCGGGGAGCTGTTTTTT. It is translated as CAWSNQLGSGELFF.

This chain uses TRBV9 with TRBJ2-2; 9 bases fit TRBD1. This CDR3 is built from 16 residues. Looked up from germline, CDR1 is SGDLS and CDR2 is YYNGEE. The junction had 7 bases not matched to a gene; V was cut back by 3 bases and J by 4 bases. DNA for the CDR3: TGTGCCAGCAGCGCCGGGACAGGGCAGGGCACCGGGGAGCTGTTTTTT. Translated: CASSAGTGQGTGELFF.

The V and J genes are TRBV10-3 and TRBJ1-1; tentative D call: TRBD1 (6 bases). Germline V gene sequence: CDR1 ENHRY, CDR2 SYGVKD. V gave up 6 bases and J gave up 5 bases, with 16 bases separating them. The length of the CDR3 is 14 residues. The CDR3 nucleotides read TGTGCCATCAGCGATGAACAGGGTTTGACTGAAGCTTTCTTT. Its protein is CAISDEQGLTEAFF.

This clonotype was found many times. This chain uses TRBV20-1 with TRBJ1-1; TRBD1 matches 8 bases. Trimming cost V 0 bases and J 3 bases; bases outside gene matches: 6. Germline V gives CDR1 DFQATT, CDR2 SNEGSKA (reference sequence). There are 15 residues in the CDR3. The CDR3 nucleotides read TGCAGTGCTAGAGATATGGCAGGGGGCGACACTGAAGCTTTCTTT. Translation gives CSARDMAGGDTEAFF.

This clonotype was counted many times. The chain carries TRBV29-1 and TRBJ1-5, with 10 bases aligning to TRBD1. The CDR3 totals 13 residues. V shed 6 bases and J 4 bases; nucleotides not matched to a gene: 3. Germline V lookup: CDR1 SQVTM, CDR2 ANQGSEA. CDR3 nucleotide sequence: TGCAGCGTAGGGGGACAGGGGAATCAGCCCCAGCATTTT. Its protein product is CSVGGQGNQPQHF.

V and J are TRBV10-3 and TRBJ2-6, with D maybe TRBD1 (6 bases). Germline loops: CDR1 ENHRY, CDR2 SYGVKD. CDR3 length: 17 amino acids. V lost 3 bases and J lost 1, with 13 bases in between. This chain's CDR3 is CAISDPGTGSGANVLTF. CDR3 in DNA: TGTGCCATCAGTGACCCGGGAACAGGGTCTGGGGCCAACGTCCTGACTTTC.

In its sample, this clonotype was seen a few times. The rearrangement uses TRBV7-8 and TRBJ2-7; maybe TRBD1 (6 bases). Trimming removed 1 base at V and 5 bases at J, with 12 bases between. CDR3 length: 14 residues. CDR1 SGHVS and CDR2 FQNEAQ come from the germline V gene. The CDR3 sequence: CASSLVGRGDEQYF. The CDR3, as DNA: TGTGCCAGCAGCTTAGTAGGCAGGGGAGACGAGCAGTACTTC.

The chain uses TRBV5-6 and TRBJ1-1; a weak D match, TRBD1 (5 bases). Trimming shortened V by 2 bases and J by 10 bases, and 12 bases separated the two germline ends. The CDR3 totals 12 residues. Germline V gene sequence: CDR1 SGHDT, CDR2 YYEEEE. This CDR3 is CASSFSRTRAFF. The CDR3 DNA reads TGTGCCAGCAGCTTTTCTAGGACACGAGCTTTCTTT.

This clonotype was counted at least ten times. This chain uses TRBV7-9 with TRBJ1-2; the D is unclear. The CDR3 is 12 residues long. Deletions cut 7 bases from V and 5 bases from J, with 11 bases between. CDR1 SEHNR and CDR2 FQNEAQ come from the germline V gene (reference sequence). The CDR3 loop reads CASMRSGYGYTF. The DNA for the CDR3 is TGTGCCAGCATGCGGTCGGGATATGGCTACACCTTC. The full variable domain, its missing parts supplied by reference TRBV7-9 and TRBJ1-2, is DTGVSQNPRHKITKRGQNVTFRCDPISEHNRLYWYRQTLGQGPEFLTYFQNEAQLEKSRLLSDRFSAERPKGSFSTLEIQRTEQGDSAMYLCASMRSGYGYTFGSGTRLTVV.

The V gene is TRBV7-9, the J gene TRBJ1-1; no definite D call. Between the trimmed V and J ends, which lost 6 bases and 1 base, there was a span of 12 bases. This CDR3 region has 14 residues. Germline V gene data show CDR1 as SEHNR and CDR2 as FQNEAQ (reference sequence). The CDR3 is CASSYWTANTEAFF. CDR3 nucleotide sequence: TGTGCCAGCAGTTATTGGACGGCGAACACTGAAGCTTTCTTT.

This clonotype was seen more than once but under ten times. The chain recombines TRBV28 with TRBJ1-1, with D hard to call. The germline V gene encodes CDR1 MDHEN and CDR2 SYDVKM. V was cut by 6 bases and J by 6 bases, with 11 bases left in between. The CDR3 contains 12 residues. CDR3 sequence: CASSDIESEAFF. The CDR3 nucleotides are TGTGCCAGCAGCGACATAGAGTCTGAAGCTTTCTTT.

The table lists this clonotype with a few counts. The rearrangement joins TRBV7-9 to TRBJ2-7; D possibly uses TRBD1 or TRBD2 (5 bases each). Germline V lookup: CDR1 SEHNR, CDR2 FQNEAQ (reference sequence). The germline V and J ends were trimmed by 3 bases and 5 bases, with 17 bases remaining between them. The CDR3 sequence is 15 residues long. The DNA for the CDR3 is TGTGCCAGCAGCTTGATCGGGGCCCTCTCGGACGAGCAGTACTTC. Translating it yields CASSLIGALSDEQYF. Combining the CDR3 with reference TRBV7-9 and TRBJ2-7 gives the whole variable domain DTGVSQNPRHKITKRGQNVTFRCDPISEHNRLYWYRQTLGQGPEFLTYFQNEAQLEKSRLLSDRFSAERPKGSFSTLEIQRTEQGDSAMYLCASSLIGALSDEQYFGPGTRLTVT.

This rearrangement joins TRBV7-2 to TRBJ1-1; D perhaps matches TRBD1 (5 bases). CDR1 and CDR2 from the germline V gene are SGHTA and FQGNSA. The CDR3 runs 16 residues. Deletions cut 5 bases from V and 0 bases from J, with 16 bases between. The CDR3 DNA reads as TGTGCCAGCAGCCAGGGAGGATTCCTCATGAACACTGAAGCTTTCTTT. It encodes CASSQGGFLMNTEAFF.

Ten or more counts support this clonotype. This chain links TRBV7-8 with TRBJ1-3; the D is unclear. Per germline, CDR1 SGHVS and CDR2 FQNEAQ. The CDR3 is made up of 14 amino acids. Trimming stripped 5 bases from V and 3 bases from J, with 11 bases between. The CDR3 sequence is CASSPDTNGNTIYF. The CDR3 DNA reads TGTGCCAGCAGCCCCGACACGAATGGAAACACCATATATTTT.